This T cell receptor beta chain was sequenced for a study of T cells in tuberculosis. This CDR3 is built from 15 residues. Germline V gene sequence: CDR1 MDHEN, CDR2 SYDVKM. Trimming cost V 6 bases and J 4 bases; bases outside gene matches: 8. The time point was: new active TB diagnosis, blood taken before or within 7 days of starting treatment. Clones were sequenced by immunoSEQ multiplex PCR, and TCRdb holds only the in-frame ones, with some missing. The repertoire holds 47,000 or so clones, with 90% to 95% as singletons. This specimen was PBMCs, taken at tuberculosis diagnosis. The chain couples TRBV28 to TRBJ1-4, with TRBD1 matching 7 bases. The sequence was obtained from an adult with tuberculosis. The CDR3 DNA reads TGTGCCAGCAGCGAAAGTGGGACAGTTAATGAAAAACTGTTTTTT. It specifies CASSESGTVNEKLFF.